The 3 T cell receptor beta chains below all came from one sample that was sequenced in a study of T cell responses to AZD1222 COVID-19 vaccine. Data came from immunoSEQ multiplex PCR; TCRdb stores just in-frame clones and leaves some out. The sample has nearly 100,000 clones, nearly 90% seen once. The specimen comprised peripheral blood, sampled on day 0 of AZD1222 vaccination. The origin of the receptors is an adult in good health.

The chain employs TRBV6-5 and TRBJ2-2, with 7 nucleotides matching TRBD1. Trimming at V came to 5 bases and at J to 5 bases, leaving 8 bases not matched to a gene. The CDR3 spans 15 residues. CDR1 and CDR2 (germline): MNHEY, SVGAGI. Here the CDR3 reads CASSQRQGRTGELFF. The CDR3 region has the DNA TGTGCCAGCAGTCAAAGACAGGGTAGAACCGGGGAGCTGTTTTTT.

V is TRBV7-2 and J is TRBJ2-1; D call uncertain. Germline-derived CDR1 and CDR2 are SGHTA and FQGNSA. The CDR3 covers 8 residues. V lost 5 bases, J lost 14 bases, and 4 bases lay in between. In DNA, the CDR3 is TGTGCCAGCAGCCCTAAGTTCTTC. It encodes CASSPKFF.

The chain has TRBV28 and TRBJ1-4, with a tentative D call TRBD1 (5 bases). Germline CDR1 and CDR2: MDHEN and SYDVKM. Trimming removed 9 bases at V and 6 bases at J, with 14 bases between. This CDR3 has 13 amino acids. The CDR3 bases are TGTGCCAGTTTACGGATAGGGGATGAAAAACTGTTTTTT. Translating gives CASLRIGDEKLFF.